This T cell receptor beta chain appears in the sequencing data of a study of blood T cell repertoires in COVID-19. Study in general: Italy, Spain and the United States were the sources of the convalescent and acute COVID-19 samples. PBMCs, B-cell-depleted T cells, or T cells provided the cDNA or gDNA that made up the material.

CDR1 is MDHEN and CDR2 is SYDVKM in the germline V gene. The CDR3 length is 15 residues. V lost 6 bases and J 0 bases, leaving 11 bases between the germline ends. This clone has a single count. The study drew participants aged about 18 to 89 years from about two dozen US areas. Which cohort a participant joined came from the clinical history participants gave. Assay: immunoSEQ multiplex PCR; the TCRdb copy retains only in-frame clones and omits some. Of about 160,000 clones listed, 82% are singletons. This clonotype was sampled from a man in his 60s who had recovered from COVID-19. V usage is TRBV28 and J usage is TRBJ2-2; a weak D match, TRBD2 (5 bases). Sequenced: PBMCs or T cells enriched from blood (not recorded which). CDR3 amino acids: CASSSGIANTGELFF. As DNA, the CDR3 is TGTGCCAGCAGCTCCGGGATCGCGAACACCGGGGAGCTGTTTTTT.